Described below is a single T cell receptor beta chain sequence and its context. Antigen specificity is unknown. The study ran its PCR with 60 Vbeta and 13 Jbeta primers. Repertoires were generated with immunoSEQ multiplex PCR, while TCRdb's copy carries only in-frame clones and drops some. The table includes 210,000 or so clones, approximately 78% detected once. The CDR3 sequence is 18 residues long. CDR1 SGHRS and CDR2 YFSETQ come from the germline V gene. Trimming took 3 bases from V and 4 from J; bases not matched to a gene: 13. The sample originates from a study of cytomegalovirus exposure and HLA in healthy donors. Study-wide results and limits: The authors enumerated roughly 160 TCR beta chains as linked to cytomegalovirus. While the bulk of TCR sequences proved rare, some public TCRs turned up in many donors.

The V and J genes are TRBV5-1 and TRBJ1-1; 12 positions agree with TRBD1. Sequencing input: PBMCs. This TCR was sampled from a boy younger than 18 in good health and CMV-seronegative. For the CDR3, the DNA is TGCGCCAGCAGCTCGCACCGGGACAGGGGGCAGGGTGGCACTGAAGCTTTCTTT. The encoded protein is CASSSHRDRGQGGTEAFF.